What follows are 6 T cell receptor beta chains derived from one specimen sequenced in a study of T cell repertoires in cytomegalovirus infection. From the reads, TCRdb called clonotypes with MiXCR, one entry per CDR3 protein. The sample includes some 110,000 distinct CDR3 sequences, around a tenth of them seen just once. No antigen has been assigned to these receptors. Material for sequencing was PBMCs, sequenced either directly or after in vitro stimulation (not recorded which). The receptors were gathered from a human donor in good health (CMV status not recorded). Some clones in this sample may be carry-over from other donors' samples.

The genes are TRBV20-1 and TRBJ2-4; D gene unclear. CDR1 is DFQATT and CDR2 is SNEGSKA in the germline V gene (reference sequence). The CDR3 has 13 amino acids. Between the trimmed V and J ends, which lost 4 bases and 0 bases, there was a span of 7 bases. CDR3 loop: CSAIVLAKNIQYF. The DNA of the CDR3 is TGCAGTGCTATCGTTTTAGCCAAAAACATTCAGTACTTC.

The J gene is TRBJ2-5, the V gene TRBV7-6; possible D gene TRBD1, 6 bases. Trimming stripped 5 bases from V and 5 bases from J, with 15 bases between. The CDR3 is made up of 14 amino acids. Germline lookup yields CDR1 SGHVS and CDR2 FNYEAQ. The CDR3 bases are TGTGCCAGCAGCCCAGGCTACAGGGCGGAGACCCAGTACTTC. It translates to CASSPGYRAETQYF.

CDR3: CASGRDRGGEQYF. CDR3 DNA sequence: TGTGCCAGCGGTCGGGACAGGGGTGGCGAGCAGTACTTC. This sequence joins TRBV2 and TRBJ2-7, with 10 bases lining up with TRBD1. V shed 8 bases and J 6 bases; nucleotides not matched to a gene: 7. CDR1 and CDR2 (germline): SNHLY, FYNNEI. The CDR3 spans 13 residues.

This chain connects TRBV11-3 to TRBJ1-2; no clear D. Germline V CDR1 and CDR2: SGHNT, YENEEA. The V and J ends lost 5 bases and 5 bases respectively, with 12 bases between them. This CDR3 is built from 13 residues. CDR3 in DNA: TGTGCCAGCAGCCAAAGGACCGAGTATGGCTACACCTTC. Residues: CASSQRTEYGYTF. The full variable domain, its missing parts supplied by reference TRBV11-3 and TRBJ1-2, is EAGVVQSPRYKIIEKKQPVAFWCNPISGHNTLYWYLQNLGQGPELLIRYENEEAVDDSQLPKDRFSAERLKGVDSTLKIQPAELGDSAVYLCASSQRTEYGYTFGSGTRLTVV.

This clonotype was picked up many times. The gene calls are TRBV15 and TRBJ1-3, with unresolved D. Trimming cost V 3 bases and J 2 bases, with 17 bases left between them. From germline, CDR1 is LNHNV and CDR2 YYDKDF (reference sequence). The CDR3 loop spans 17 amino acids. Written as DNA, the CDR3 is TGTGCCACCAGCAGCCCAGGATTCGTCTGGCCTGGAAACACCATATATTTT. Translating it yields CATSSPGFVWPGNTIYF. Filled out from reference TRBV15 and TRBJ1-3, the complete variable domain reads DAMVIQNPRYQVTQFGKPVTLSCSQTLNHNVMYWYQQKSSQAPKLLFHYYDKDFNNEADTPDNFQSRRPNTSFCFLDIRSPGLGDTAMYLCATSSPGFVWPGNTIYFGEGSWLTVV.

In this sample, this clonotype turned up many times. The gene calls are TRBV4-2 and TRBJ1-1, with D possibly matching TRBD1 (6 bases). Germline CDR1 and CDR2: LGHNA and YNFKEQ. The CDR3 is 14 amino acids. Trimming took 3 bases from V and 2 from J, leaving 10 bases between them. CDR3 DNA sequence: TGTGCCAGCAGCCAGGACAGTTTTAACACTGAAGCTTTCTTT. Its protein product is CASSQDSFNTEAFF.